This TCR beta chain was identified in a study of shared clonotypes between healthy human individuals. On this clone: Its antigen is unidentified.

Findings of the study overall: Rarefaction exposed incomplete sorted-subset sequencing despite large depth. Naive subsets, compared against memory subsets, generally had larger estimated richness values. A few donors had roughly 5% of their naive CD4 clonotypes in common.

Profiled with immunoSEQ multiplex PCR; TCRdb holds only in-frame clones, not every one. Of around 1.9 million clones listed, roughly 91% are singletons. Naive CD8 cells lacked CD45RO, underwent positive selection for CCR7 and left out terminally differentiated effector memory CD45RA+ cells. The CDR3 has 15 residues. Unmatched junction bases numbered 7, after V lost 4 bases and J lost 2 bases. Germline V gene data show CDR1 as SGHKS and CDR2 as YYEKEE (reference sequence). This TCR derives from a man in his late teens or twenties in good health. Some clones in this sample may be carry-over from other donors' samples. The V and J genes are TRBV5-5 and TRBJ1-1, with 8 bases lining up with TRBD1. The sample comprised naive CD8+ T cells from PBMCs. The CDR3 nucleotides read TGTGCCAGCAGCCCCCGGACAGGGCCAAACACTGAAGCTTTCTTT. It specifies CASSPRTGPNTEAFF.